Listed here are 5 T cell receptor beta chains from one sample, sequenced in a study of T-cell reconstitution after alpha-beta-depleted transplantation in children. Researchers prepared the TCRbeta library using unique molecular identifiers, the study reports. TCRdb passed the PCR reads through MiXCR, listing each CDR3 protein once. The data contain roughly 190,000 distinct CDR3 sequences, about 15% of them singletons. Material: PBMCs from the stem cell graft donor, obtained from the stem cell graft. These receptors originate from a human donor who donated a stem cell graft to a child with acute lymphoblastic leukemia.

This clonotype was counted ten times or more. The chain couples TRBV7-9 to TRBJ2-7, with D perhaps assigned TRBD1 or TRBD2 (5 bases each). Trimming stripped 4 bases from V and 3 bases from J, with 13 bases between. The CDR3 consists of 14 residues. The V gene's germline CDR1 is SEHNR and CDR2 FQNEAQ (reference sequence). The CDR3 DNA follows: TGTGCCAGCAGCTCCGGGACCTTTCTCTACGAGCAGTACTTC. As protein: CASSSGTFLYEQYF.

This clonotype showed up many times. The CDR3 DNA reads TGTGCCAGCAGCTCGAACAGGAATGAGCAGTTCTTC. It is translated as CASSSNRNEQFF. The rearrangement uses TRBV7-8 and TRBJ2-1; maybe TRBD1 (5 bases). V lost 4 bases and J 7 bases, leaving 8 bases between the germline ends. Germline CDR1 reads SGHVS; CDR2 reads FQNEAQ. This CDR3 has 12 residues. Full variable domain (remainder filled in from reference TRBV7-8 and TRBJ2-1): GAGVSQSPRYKVAKRGQDVALRCDPISGHVSLFWYQQALGQGPEFLTYFQNEAQLDKSGLPSDRFFAERPEGSVSTLKIQRTQQEDSAVYLCASSSNRNEQFFGPGTRLTVL.

This clonotype showed up many times. The V call is TRBV3-1, the J call TRBJ2-3; D not certain. CDR1 and CDR2 (germline): LGHDT, YNNKEL (reference sequence). The V and J ends lost 0 bases and 3 bases respectively, with 7 bases between them. CDR3 length: 14 residues. CDR3 in DNA: TGTGCCAGCAGCCAAGATGTAGCTACAGATACGCAGTATTTT. Translating gives CASSQDVATDTQYF.

The chain couples TRBV11-1 to TRBJ2-6; D not certain. Germline CDR1 SGHAT, CDR2 FQDESV (reference sequence). V was pared by 2 bases and J by 0 bases, with 14 bases between. The length of the CDR3 is 18 residues. The CDR3: CASSLRAQTLSGANVLTF. CDR3 DNA sequence: TGTGCCAGCAGCTTACGCGCACAAACCCTCTCTGGGGCCAACGTCCTGACTTTC.

This clonotype was seen at least ten times. This sequence joins TRBV20-1 and TRBJ2-7; D uncertain. CDR3 length: 11 residues. Germline V gene data show CDR1 as DFQATT and CDR2 as SNEGSKA (reference sequence). Trimming left V 3 bases short and J 4 bases short, with 7 bases between. The CDR3 here is CSASPPYEQYF. CDR3 in DNA: TGCAGTGCTAGTCCCCCATACGAGCAGTACTTC.